This TCR beta chain was captured by sequencing in a study of T cells in localized non-small cell lung cancer. General study results and limits: There was higher T cell clonality in uninvolved adjacent lung than in tumor, and it was highest there. Owing to sequencing of a solitary tumor region, heterogeneity cannot be discounted. Higher adjacent-lung clonality was associated with shorter survival.

V shed 5 bases and J shed 6 bases, with 14 bases lying between them. Germline-derived CDR1 and CDR2 are SGHNT and YENEEA. The CDR3 covers 14 residues. Regarding this clone: The antigen is unknown.

The method was immunoSEQ multiplex PCR; TCRdb's version includes in-frame clones alone and lacks a portion of them. The sample gives 43,000 or so clones, roughly nine tenths of which show up once; over 9.5% is in the top ten. This sequence was found in a woman aged 35-75 years with stage II lung adenocarcinoma. The input for sequencing was PBMCs, taken before any cancer treatment. The chain links TRBV11-3 to TRBJ1-3; D not certain. CDR3 nucleotides: TGTGCCAGCAGCGGGCGGCTCCAGGAAAACACCATATATTTT. It encodes CASSGRLQENTIYF. The variable domain in full, with the rest retrieved from reference TRBV11-3 and TRBJ1-3, is EAGVVQSPRYKIIEKKQPVAFWCNPISGHNTLYWYLQNLGQGPELLIRYENEEAVDDSQLPKDRFSAERLKGVDSTLKIQPAELGDSAVYLCASSGRLQENTIYFGEGSWLTVV.